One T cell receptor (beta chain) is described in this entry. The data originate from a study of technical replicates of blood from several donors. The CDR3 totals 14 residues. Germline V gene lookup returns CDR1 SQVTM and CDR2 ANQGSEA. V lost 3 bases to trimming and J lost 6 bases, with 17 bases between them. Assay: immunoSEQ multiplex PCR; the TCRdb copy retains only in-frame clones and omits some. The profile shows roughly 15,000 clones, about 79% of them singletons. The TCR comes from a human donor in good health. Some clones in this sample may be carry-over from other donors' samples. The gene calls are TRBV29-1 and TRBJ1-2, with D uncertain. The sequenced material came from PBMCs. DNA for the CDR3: TGCAGCGTTGATTTCCCCGAACTCCCGAATGGCTACACCTTC. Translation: CSVDFPELPNGYTF.